In this sample, the clone carrying this TCR beta chain turned up many times. This sample is part of a study of control samples from healthy donors and cancer patients. Assay used: immunoSEQ multiplex PCR; TCRdb lists only in-frame clones, some missing. The table shows roughly 170,000 clones, with around 93% occurring only once. Sequenced sample: blood. The receptor comes from a woman aged 60-75 years in good health.

This CDR3 is CASSMMTGGYGYTF. In DNA form, the CDR3 reads TGTGCCAGCAGCATGATGACAGGGGGCTATGGCTACACCTTC. The rearrangement uses TRBV5-6 and TRBJ1-2, with TRBD1 matching 9 bases. Trimming cost V 4 bases and J 4 bases; bases outside gene matches: 5. The CDR3 runs to 14 residues. Germline V lookup: CDR1 SGHDT, CDR2 YYEEEE.